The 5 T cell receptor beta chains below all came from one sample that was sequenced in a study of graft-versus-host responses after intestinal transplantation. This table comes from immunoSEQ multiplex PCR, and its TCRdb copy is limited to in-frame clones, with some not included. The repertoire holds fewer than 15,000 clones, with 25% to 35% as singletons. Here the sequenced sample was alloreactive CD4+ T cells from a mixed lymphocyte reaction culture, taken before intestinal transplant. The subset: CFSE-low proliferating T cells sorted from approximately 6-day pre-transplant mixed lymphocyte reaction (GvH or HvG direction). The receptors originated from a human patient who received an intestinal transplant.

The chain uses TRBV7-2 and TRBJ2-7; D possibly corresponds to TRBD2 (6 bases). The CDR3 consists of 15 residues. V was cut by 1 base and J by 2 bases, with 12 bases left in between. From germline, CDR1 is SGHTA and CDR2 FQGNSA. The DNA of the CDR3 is TGTGCCAGCAGCTTAGGTCCGCGGGGAGCCTACGAGCAGTACTTC. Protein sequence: CASSLGPRGAYEQYF.

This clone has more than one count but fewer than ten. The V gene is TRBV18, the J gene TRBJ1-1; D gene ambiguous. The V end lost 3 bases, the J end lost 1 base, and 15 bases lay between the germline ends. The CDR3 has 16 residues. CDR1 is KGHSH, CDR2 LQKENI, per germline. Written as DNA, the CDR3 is TGTGCCAGCTCACCCCCTAGCCAGGTGACGAACACTGAAGCTTTCTTT. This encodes CASSPPSQVTNTEAFF.

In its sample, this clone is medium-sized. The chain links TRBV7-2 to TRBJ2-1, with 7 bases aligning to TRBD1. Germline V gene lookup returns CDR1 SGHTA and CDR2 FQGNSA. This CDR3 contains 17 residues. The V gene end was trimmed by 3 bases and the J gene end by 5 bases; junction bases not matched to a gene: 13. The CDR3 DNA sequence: TGTGCCAGCAGCTTCTGGACAGGCCTTCAAACGGACAATGAGCAGTTCTTC. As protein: CASSFWTGLQTDNEQFF.

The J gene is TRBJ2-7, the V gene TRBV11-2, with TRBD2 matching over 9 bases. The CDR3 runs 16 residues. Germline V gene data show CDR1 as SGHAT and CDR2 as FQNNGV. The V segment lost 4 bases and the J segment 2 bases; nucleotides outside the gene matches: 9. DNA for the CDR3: TGTGCCAGCAGCTCGCCGACTAGCGGATCCCCCTACGAGCAGTACTTC. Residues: CASSSPTSGSPYEQYF.

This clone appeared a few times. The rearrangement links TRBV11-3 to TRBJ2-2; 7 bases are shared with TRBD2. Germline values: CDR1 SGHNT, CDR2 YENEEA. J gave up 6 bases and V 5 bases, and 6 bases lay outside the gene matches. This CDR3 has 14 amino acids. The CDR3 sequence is CASSLSGGAGELFF. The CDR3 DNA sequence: TGTGCCAGCAGCCTAAGTGGGGGGGCCGGGGAGCTGTTTTTT. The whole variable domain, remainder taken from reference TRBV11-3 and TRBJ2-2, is EAGVVQSPRYKIIEKKQPVAFWCNPISGHNTLYWYLQNLGQGPELLIRYENEEAVDDSQLPKDRFSAERLKGVDSTLKIQPAELGDSAVYLCASSLSGGAGELFFGEGSRLTVL.